Reported below is one TCR beta chain. As yet, its antigen is unknown. Autologous stem cell transplantation was followed by relapse in every patient, and brentuximab vedotin exposure varied. The repertoire was sequenced with immunoSEQ multiplex PCR; TCRdb's copy has only in-frame clones and lacks some. The table records about 29,000 clones, 70% to 80% of them present only once. This entry comes from a study of PD-1 blockade in classical Hodgkin lymphoma. CDR3 length: 16 amino acids. The junction had 4 bases not matched to a gene; V was cut back by 1 base and J by 3 bases. Per the germline V gene, CDR1 is SGHNT and CDR2 is YENEEA. Findings and limits, study-wide: Nivolumab initiated under 1 year post-ASCT led to patient exclusion. A significant rise in TCR diversity by C4D1 was seen for CD4+ but not CD8+ cells. Still unresolved is the cause of the repertoire differences, which may be disease activity or prior therapy.

The source of this sequence is a human donor with classical Hodgkin lymphoma. The chain has TRBV11-3 and TRBJ2-4; 9 nucleotides agree with TRBD2. This specimen consisted of peripheral blood mononuclear cells (PBMCs), obtained before the second cycle of nivolumab. Here the CDR3 DNA reads TGTGCCAGCAGCTTAGGCGGGAGGGCAGGCAAAAACATTCAGTACTTC. This encodes CASSLGGRAGKNIQYF.